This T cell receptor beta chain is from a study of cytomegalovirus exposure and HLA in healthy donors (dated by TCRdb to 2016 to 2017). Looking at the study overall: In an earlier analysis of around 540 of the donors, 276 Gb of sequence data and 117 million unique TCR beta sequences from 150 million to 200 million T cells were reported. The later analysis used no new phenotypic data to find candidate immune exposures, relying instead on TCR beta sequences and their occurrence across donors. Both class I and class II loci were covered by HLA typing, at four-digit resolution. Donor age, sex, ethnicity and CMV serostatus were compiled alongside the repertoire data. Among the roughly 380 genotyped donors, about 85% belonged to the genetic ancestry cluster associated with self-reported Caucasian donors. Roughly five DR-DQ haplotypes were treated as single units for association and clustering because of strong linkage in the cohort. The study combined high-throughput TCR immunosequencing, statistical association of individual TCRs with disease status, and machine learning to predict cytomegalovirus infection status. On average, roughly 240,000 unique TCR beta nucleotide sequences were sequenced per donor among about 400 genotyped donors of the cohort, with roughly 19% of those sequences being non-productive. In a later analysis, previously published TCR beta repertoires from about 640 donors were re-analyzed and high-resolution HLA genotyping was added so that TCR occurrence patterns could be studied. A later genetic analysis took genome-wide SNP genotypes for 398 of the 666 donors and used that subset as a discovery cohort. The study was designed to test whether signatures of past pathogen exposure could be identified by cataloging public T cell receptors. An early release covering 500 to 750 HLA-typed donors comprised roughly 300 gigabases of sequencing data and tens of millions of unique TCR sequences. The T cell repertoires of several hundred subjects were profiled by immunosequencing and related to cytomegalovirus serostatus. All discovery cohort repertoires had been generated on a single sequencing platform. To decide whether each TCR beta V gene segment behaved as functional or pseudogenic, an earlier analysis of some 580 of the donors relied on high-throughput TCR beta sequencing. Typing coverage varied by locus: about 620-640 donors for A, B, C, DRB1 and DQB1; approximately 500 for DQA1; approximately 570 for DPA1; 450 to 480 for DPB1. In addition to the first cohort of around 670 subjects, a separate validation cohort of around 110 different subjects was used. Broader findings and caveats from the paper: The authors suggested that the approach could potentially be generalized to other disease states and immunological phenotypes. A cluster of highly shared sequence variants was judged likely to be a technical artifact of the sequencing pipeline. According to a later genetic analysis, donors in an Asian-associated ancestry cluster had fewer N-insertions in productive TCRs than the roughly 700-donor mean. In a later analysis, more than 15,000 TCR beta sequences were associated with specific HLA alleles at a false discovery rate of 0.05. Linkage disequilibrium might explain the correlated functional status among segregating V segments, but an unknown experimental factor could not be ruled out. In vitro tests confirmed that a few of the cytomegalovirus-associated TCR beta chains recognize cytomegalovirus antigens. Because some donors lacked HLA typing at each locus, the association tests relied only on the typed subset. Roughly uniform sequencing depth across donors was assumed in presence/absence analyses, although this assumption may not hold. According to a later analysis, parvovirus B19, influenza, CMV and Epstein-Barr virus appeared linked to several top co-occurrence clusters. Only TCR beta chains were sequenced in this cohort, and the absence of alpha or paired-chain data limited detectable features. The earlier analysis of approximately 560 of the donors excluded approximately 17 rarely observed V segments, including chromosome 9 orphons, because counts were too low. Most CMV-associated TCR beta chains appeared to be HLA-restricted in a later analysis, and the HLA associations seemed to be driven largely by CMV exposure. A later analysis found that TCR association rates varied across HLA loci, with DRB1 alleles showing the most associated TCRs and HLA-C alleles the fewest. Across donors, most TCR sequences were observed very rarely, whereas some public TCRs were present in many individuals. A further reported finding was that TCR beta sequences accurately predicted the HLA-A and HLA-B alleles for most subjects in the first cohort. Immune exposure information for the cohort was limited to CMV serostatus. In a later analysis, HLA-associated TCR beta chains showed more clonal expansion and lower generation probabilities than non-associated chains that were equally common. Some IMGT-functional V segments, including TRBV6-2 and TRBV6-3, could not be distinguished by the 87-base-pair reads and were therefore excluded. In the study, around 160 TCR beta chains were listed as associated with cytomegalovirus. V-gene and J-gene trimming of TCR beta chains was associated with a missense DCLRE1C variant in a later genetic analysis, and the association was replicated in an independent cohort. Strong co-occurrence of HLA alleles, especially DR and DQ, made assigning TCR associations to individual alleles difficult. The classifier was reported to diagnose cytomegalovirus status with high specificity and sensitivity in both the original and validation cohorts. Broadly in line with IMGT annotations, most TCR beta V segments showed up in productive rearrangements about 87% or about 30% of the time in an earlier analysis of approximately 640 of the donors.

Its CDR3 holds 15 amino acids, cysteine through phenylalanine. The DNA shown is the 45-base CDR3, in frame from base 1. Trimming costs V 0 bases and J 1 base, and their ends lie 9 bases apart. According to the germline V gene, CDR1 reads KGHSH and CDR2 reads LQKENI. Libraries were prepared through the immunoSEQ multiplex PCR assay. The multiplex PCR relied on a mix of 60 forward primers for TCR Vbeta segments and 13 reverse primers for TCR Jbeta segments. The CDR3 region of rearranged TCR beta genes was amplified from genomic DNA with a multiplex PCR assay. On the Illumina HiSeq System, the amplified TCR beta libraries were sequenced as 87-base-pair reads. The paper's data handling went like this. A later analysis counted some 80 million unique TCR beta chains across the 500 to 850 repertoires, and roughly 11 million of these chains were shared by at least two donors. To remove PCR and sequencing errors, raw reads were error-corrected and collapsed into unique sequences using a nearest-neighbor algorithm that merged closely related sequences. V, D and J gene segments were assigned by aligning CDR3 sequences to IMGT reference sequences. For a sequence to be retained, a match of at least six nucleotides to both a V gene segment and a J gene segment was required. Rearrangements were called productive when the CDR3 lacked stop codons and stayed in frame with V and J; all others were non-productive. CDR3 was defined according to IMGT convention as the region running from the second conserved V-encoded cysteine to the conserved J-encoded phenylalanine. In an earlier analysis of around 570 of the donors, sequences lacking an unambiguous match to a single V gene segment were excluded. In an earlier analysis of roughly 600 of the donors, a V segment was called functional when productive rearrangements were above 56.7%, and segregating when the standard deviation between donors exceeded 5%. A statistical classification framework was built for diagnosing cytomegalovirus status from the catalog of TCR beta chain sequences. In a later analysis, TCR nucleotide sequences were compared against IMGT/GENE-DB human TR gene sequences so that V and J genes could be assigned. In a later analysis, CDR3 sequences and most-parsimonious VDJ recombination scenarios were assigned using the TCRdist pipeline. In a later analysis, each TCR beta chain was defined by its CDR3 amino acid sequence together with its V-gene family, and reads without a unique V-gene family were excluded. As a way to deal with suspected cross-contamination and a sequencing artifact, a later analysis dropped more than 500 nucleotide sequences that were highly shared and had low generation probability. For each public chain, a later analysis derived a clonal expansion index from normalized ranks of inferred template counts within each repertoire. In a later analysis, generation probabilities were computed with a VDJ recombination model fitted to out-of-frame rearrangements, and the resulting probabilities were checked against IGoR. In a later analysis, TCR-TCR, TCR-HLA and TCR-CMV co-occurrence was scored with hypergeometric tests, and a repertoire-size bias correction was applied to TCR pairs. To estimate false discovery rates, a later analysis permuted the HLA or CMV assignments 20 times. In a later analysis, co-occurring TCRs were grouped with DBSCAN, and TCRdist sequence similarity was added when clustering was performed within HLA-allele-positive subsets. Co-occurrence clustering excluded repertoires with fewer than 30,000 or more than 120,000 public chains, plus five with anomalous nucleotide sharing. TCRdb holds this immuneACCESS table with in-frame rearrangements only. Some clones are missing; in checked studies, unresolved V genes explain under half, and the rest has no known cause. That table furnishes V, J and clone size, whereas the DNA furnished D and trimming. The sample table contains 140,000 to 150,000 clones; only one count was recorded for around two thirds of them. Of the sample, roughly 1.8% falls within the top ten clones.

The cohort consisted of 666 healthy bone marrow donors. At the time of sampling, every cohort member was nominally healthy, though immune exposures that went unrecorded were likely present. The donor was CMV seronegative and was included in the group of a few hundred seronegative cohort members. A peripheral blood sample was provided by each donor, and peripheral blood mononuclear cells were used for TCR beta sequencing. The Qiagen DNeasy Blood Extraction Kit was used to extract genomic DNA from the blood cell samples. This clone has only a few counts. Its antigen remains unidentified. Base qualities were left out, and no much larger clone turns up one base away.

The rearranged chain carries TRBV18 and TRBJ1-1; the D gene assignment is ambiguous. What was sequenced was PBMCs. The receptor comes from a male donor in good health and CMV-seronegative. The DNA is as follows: TGTGCCAGCTCACCACCGGCAGGCTGGAACACTGAAGCTTTCTTT. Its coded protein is CASSPPAGWNTEAFF.